The 8 T cell receptor beta chains listed next were all sequenced from one sample in a study of cytomegalovirus exposure and HLA in healthy donors. Both 60 Vbeta primers and 13 Jbeta primers went into the PCR. Assay: immunoSEQ multiplex PCR; the TCRdb copy retains only in-frame clones and omits some. The data hold about 110,000 clones, with less than 85% observed a single time. The sample comprised PBMCs. These receptors were obtained from a man in his fifties or sixties in good health and CMV-seronegative.

This clone was detected only a few times. J is TRBJ1-1 and V is TRBV7-5. TRBV7-5 is reported as a pseudogene. This CDR3 comprises 13 residues. Here the CDR3 reads CARSVRENTEAFF. DNA of the CDR3: TGTGCCAGAAGCGTTCGGGAGAACACTGAAGCTTTCTTT.

The rearrangement uses TRBV5-1 and TRBJ2-4; the D gene is possibly TRBD1 (5 bases). V lost 0 bases, J lost 7 bases, and 8 bases lay in between. This CDR3 is built from 13 residues. Germline CDR1 and CDR2: SGHRS and YFSETQ. The CDR3 loop reads CASSLGTTNIQYF. The CDR3 DNA follows: TGCGCCAGCAGCTTGGGGACAACTAACATTCAGTACTTC.

This chain links TRBV19 with TRBJ2-3; 11 bases match TRBD2. Germline V gene lookup returns CDR1 LNHDA and CDR2 SQIVND (reference sequence). The CDR3 loop spans 16 amino acids. V lost 6 bases to trimming and J lost 0 bases; unmatched junction nucleotides: 5. The CDR3 here is CASRRLAGFSTDTQYF. DNA of the CDR3: TGTGCCAGTAGGCGACTAGCGGGGTTTAGCACAGATACGCAGTATTTT.

This chain uses TRBV23-1 with TRBJ2-2, with 10 bases matching TRBD1. TRBV23-1 is an ORF; its function is uncertain. This CDR3 spans 18 amino acids. V lost 4 bases, J lost 7 bases, and 15 bases stayed unmatched. CDR3 in DNA: TGCGCCAGCAGTCGAAAGCCGGGACAGGGGTATCCTGACGGGGAGCTGTTTTTT. It specifies CASSRKPGQGYPDGELFF.

The chain links TRBV13 to TRBJ2-5, with 13 bases lining up with TRBD2. Per germline, CDR1 PRHDT and CDR2 FYEKMQ (reference sequence). The CDR3 extends over 18 amino acids. After removal of 5 bases from V and 5 bases from J, the junction contained 14 bases not matched to a gene. CDR3 region: CASSQGRLAGGYGETQYF. The CDR3 nucleotides read TGTGCCAGCAGCCAAGGGCGACTAGCGGGGGGTTACGGGGAGACCCAGTACTTC.

The chain uses TRBV6-8 and TRBJ2-7, with a tentative D call TRBD2 (5 bases). Per germline, CDR1 MNHGY and CDR2 SAAAGT. This CDR3 has 17 residues. Trimming cost V 3 bases and J 3 bases, with 21 bases left between them. The CDR3, as DNA: TGTGCCAGCAGTTATTTGGGGTGGAGGTCTGGGGTCTACGAGCAGTACGTC. As protein: CASSYLGWRSGVYEQYV.

V is TRBV4-3 and J is TRBJ1-4; D is uncertain. This CDR3 contains 16 residues. Trimming removed 0 bases from V and 7 bases from J, with 15 bases in between. Germline V gives CDR1 LGHNA, CDR2 YSLEER. CDR3 sequence reads: CASSQDLWQDSEKLFF. The CDR3 region has the DNA TGCGCCAGCAGCCAAGATCTTTGGCAGGACTCTGAAAAACTGTTTTTT.

This sequence joins TRBV6-5 and TRBJ2-1; TRBD2 aligns across 12 bases. Germline lookup yields CDR1 MNHEY and CDR2 SVGAGI. Germline trimming cut 7 bases from V and 5 bases from J; bases unmatched to any gene: 6. This CDR3 region has 15 residues. CDR3 amino acids: CASTLLAGGNNEQFF. Here the CDR3 DNA reads TGTGCCAGCACCTTACTAGCGGGGGGAAACAATGAGCAGTTCTTC.